This TCR beta chain came from a study of blood T cell repertoires in COVID-19. Overall study context: The samples span acute and convalescent COVID-19 from the United States, Italy and Spain. T cells, B-cell-depleted T cells, or PBMCs supplied cDNA or gDNA.

Original processing methods: Amplified reference gene primers provided the basis for estimating nucleated cell counts. Data came from immunoSEQ multiplex PCR; TCRdb stores just in-frame clones and leaves some out. V and J calls and clone size are those listed in that table; D and trimming were worked out from the DNA. The sample carries around 700,000 clones, 85% to 90% recorded once. This CDR3 is built from 14 residues. Per the germline V gene, CDR1 is SNHLY and CDR2 is FYNNEI. The V end lost 5 bases, the J end lost 4 bases, and 13 bases lay between the germline ends. The source of this sequence is a young woman with acute or convalescent COVID-19. The sequenced sample was peripheral blood. The chain is built from TRBV2 and TRBJ2-3; D not resolved. CDR3 sequence: CASSRMGPPDTQYF. CDR3 nucleotide sequence: TGTGCCAGCAGTCGTATGGGCCCCCCAGATACGCAGTATTTT.